A single TCR beta chain is shown here with its context. Its matching antigen is unknown. The data stem from a study of cytomegalovirus exposure and HLA in healthy donors. Libraries were prepared by immunoSEQ multiplex PCR; TCRdb keeps only in-frame clonotypes and omits some of them. The repertoire holds 150,000 to 200,000 clones, with about four fifths as singletons. Study observations and caveats: Cytomegalovirus association was assigned to over 150 TCR beta chains.

Germline CDR1 is MDHEN and CDR2 is SYDVKM. This CDR3 has 17 amino acids. Trimming removed 2 bases from V and 8 bases from J; junction bases left unmatched: 16. J is TRBJ1-2 and V is TRBV28; 8 bases line up with TRBD1. This TCR was sampled from a man between 18 and 29 years old in good health and CMV-seropositive. Material: PBMCs. The CDR3 loop is CASSLAAISGGARGYTF. In DNA form, the CDR3 reads TGTGCCAGCAGTTTAGCCGCGATCTCAGGGGGCGCAAGGGGCTACACCTTC.